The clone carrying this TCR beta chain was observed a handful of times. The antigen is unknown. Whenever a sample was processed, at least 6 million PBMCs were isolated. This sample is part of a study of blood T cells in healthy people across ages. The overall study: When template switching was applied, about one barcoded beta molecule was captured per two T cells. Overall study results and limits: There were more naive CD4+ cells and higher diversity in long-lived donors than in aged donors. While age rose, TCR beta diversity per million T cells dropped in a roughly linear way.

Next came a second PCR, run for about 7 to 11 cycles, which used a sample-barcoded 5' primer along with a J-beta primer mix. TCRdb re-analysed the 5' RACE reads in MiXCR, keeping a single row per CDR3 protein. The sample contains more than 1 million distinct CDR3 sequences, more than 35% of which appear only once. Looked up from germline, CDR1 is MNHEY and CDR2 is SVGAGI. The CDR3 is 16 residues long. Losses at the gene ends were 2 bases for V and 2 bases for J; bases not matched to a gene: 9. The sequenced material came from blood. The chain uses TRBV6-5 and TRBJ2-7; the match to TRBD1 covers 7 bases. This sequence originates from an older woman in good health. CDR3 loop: CASSYVYGDSTYEQYF. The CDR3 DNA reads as TGTGCCAGCAGTTACGTATACGGGGACAGCACCTACGAGCAGTACTTC.